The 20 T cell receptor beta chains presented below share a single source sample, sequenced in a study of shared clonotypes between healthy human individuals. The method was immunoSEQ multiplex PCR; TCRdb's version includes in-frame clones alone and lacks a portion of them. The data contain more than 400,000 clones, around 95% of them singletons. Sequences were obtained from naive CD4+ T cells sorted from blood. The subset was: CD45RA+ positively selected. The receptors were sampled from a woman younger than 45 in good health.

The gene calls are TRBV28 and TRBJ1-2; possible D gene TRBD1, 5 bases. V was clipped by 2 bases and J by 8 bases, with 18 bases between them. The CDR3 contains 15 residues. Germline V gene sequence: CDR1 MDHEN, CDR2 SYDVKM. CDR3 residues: CASSLLTGSVRGYTF. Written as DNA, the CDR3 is TGTGCCAGCAGTTTACTCACAGGTTCAGTCAGGGGCTACACCTTC.

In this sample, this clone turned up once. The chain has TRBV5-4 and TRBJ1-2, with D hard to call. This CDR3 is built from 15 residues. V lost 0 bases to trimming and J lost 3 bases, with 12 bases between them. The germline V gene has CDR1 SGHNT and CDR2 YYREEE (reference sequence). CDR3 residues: CASSLVSRVDYGYTF. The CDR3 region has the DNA TGTGCCAGCAGCTTGGTCTCAAGGGTAGACTATGGCTACACCTTC.

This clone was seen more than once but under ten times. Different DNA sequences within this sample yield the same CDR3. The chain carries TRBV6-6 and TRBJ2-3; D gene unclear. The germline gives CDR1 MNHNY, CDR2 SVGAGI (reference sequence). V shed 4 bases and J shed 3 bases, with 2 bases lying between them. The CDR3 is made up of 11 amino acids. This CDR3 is CASSSTDTQYF. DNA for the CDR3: TGTGCCAGCAGTTCGACAGATACGCAGTATTTT.

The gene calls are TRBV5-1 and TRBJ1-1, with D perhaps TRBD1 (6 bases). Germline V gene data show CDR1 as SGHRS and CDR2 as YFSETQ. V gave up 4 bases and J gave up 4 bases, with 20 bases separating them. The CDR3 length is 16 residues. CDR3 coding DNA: TGCGCCAGCAGCAACGCTACAGGGTGGTTGGCCACTGAAGCTTTCTTT. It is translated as CASSNATGWLATEAFF.

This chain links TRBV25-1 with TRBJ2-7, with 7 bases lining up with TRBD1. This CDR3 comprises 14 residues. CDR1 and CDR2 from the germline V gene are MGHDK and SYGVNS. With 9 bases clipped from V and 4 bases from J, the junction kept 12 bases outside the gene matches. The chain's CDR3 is CASSLGGRGYEQYF. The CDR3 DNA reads TGTGCCAGTAGCCTTGGTGGCAGGGGGTACGAGCAGTACTTC.

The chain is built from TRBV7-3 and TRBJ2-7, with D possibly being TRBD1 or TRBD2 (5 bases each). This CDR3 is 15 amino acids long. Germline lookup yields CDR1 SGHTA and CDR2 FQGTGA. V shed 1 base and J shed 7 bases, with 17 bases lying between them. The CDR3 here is CASSLIAGARGEQYF. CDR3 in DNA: TGTGCCAGCAGCTTAATTGCTGGGGCCAGAGGGGAGCAGTACTTC.

DNA for the CDR3: TGTGCCAGCAGCATAGCTGAAACCTACAATGAGCAGTTCTTC. Its protein product is CASSIAETYNEQFF. The chain recombines TRBV6-5 with TRBJ2-1; D gene ambiguous. Trimming pared 6 bases from V and 2 bases from J, leaving 11 bases between. The CDR3 has 14 residues. Germline V gene lookup returns CDR1 MNHEY and CDR2 SVGAGI.

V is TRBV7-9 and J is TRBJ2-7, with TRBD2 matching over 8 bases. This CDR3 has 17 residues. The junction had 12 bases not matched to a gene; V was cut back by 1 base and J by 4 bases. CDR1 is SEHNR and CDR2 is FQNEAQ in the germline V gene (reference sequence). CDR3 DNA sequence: TGTGCCAGCAGCTTAGTGGGGGCGGGACTAGGGGATTACGAGCAGTACTTC. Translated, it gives CASSLVGAGLGDYEQYF.

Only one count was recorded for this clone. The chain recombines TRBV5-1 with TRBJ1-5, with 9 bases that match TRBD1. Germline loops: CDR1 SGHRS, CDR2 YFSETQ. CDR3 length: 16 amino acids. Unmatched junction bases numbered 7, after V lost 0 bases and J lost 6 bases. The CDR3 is CASSLDPGQGGQPQHF. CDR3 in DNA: TGCGCCAGCAGCTTGGACCCGGGACAGGGCGGTCAGCCCCAGCATTTT.

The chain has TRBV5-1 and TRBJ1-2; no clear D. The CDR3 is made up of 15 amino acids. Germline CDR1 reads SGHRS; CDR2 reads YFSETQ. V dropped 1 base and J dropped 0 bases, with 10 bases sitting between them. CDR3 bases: TGCGCCAGCAGCTTGTCCGACGGATCTAACTATGGCTACACCTTC. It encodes CASSLSDGSNYGYTF.

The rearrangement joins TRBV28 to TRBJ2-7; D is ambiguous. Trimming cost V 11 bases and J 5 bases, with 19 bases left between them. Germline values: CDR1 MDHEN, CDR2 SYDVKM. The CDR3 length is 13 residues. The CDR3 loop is CAYGMRPGDEQYF. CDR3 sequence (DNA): TGTGCCTACGGCATGAGGCCTGGCGACGAGCAGTACTTC.

The CDR3 is CASSPIDRETRNEQFF. DNA of the CDR3: TGTGCCAGCTCACCAATAGACAGGGAGACGAGGAATGAGCAGTTCTTC. The rearrangement joins TRBV18 to TRBJ2-1; TRBD1 matches 7 bases. The CDR3 has 16 amino acids. The V gene end was trimmed by 2 bases and the J gene end by 7 bases; junction bases not matched to a gene: 11. The germline gives CDR1 KGHSH, CDR2 LQKENI.

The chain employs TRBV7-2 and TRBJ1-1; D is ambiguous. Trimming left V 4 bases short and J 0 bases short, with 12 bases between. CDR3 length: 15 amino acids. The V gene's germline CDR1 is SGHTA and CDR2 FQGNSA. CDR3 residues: CASSSLATLNTEAFF. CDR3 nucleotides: TGTGCCAGCAGCTCCCTGGCAACCTTGAACACTGAAGCTTTCTTT.

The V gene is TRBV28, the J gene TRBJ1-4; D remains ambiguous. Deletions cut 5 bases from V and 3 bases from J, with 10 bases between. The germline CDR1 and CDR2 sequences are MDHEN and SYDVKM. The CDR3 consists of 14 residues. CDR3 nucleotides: TGTGCCAGCAGTGGAACAGCTCCTAATGAAAAACTGTTTTTT. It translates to CASSGTAPNEKLFF. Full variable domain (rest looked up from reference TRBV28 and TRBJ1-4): DVKVTQSSRYLVKRTGEKVFLECVQDMDHENMFWYRQDPGLGLRLIYFSYDVKMKEKGDIPEGYSVSREKKERFSLILESASTNQTSMYLCASSGTAPNEKLFFGSGTQLSVL.

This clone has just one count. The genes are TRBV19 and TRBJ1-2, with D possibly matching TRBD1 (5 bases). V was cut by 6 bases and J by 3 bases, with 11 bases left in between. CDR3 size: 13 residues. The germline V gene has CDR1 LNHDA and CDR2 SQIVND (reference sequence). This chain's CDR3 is CASRRDSYYGYTF. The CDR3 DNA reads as TGTGCCAGTAGGCGGGACTCGTACTATGGCTACACCTTC.

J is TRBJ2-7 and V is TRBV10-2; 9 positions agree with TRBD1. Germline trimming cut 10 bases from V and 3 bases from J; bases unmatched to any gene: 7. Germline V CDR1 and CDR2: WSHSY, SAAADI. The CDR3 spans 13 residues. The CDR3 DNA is TGCGCCACCAGGGACAGGGTTGGCTACGAGCAGTACTTC. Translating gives CATRDRVGYEQYF.

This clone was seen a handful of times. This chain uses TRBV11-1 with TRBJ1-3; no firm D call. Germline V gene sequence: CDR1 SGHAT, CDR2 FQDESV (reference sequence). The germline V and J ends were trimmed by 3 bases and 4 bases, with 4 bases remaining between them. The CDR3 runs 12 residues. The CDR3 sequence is CASSFSGNTIYF. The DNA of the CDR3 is TGTGCCAGCAGCTTTTCGGGAAACACCATATATTTT.

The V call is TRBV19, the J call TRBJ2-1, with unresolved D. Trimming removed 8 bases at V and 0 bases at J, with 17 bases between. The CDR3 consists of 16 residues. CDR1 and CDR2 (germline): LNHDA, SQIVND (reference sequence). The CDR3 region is CASAILGVSSYNEQFF. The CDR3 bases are TGTGCCAGTGCCATTTTGGGCGTTAGCTCCTACAATGAGCAGTTCTTC.

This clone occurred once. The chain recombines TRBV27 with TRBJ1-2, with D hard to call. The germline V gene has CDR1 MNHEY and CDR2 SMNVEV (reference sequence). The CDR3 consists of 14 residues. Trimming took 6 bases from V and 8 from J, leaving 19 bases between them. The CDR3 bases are TGTGCCAGCAGCCCGTGGGAAGTGGGGTACGGCTACACCTTC. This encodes CASSPWEVGYGYTF.

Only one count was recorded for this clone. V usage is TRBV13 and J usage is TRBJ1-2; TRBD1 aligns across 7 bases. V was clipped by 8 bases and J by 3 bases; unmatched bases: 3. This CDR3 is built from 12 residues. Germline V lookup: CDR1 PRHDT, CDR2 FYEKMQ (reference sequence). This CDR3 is CASQGGDYGYTF. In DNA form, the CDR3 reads TGTGCCAGCCAAGGGGGCGACTATGGCTACACCTTC.